One T cell receptor beta chain is described in this entry. The antigen is undetermined. This CDR3 comprises 16 residues. The germline gives CDR1 SGDLS, CDR2 YYNGEE. J lost 7 bases, V lost 6 bases, and 11 bases had no gene match. This sample is drawn from a study of T cell responses to AZD1222 COVID-19 vaccine. Method: immunoSEQ multiplex PCR; TCRdb's copy keeps in-frame clones and lacks some. The data show about 150,000 clones, with 92% seen just once and 1.3% to 1.5% held by the top ten. Regarding the study as a whole: Within unmutated variant regions lay the reported targets of nearly half of spike-specific TCRs. Sampling captured repertoires only after the peak T cell response. The sample set comprised mostly white British donors with more females, and clonal diversity was possibly underestimated.

This TCR was sampled from an adult in good health. Sequencing was performed on peripheral blood, taken on day 0 of AZD1222 vaccination. J is TRBJ2-1 and V is TRBV9; 12 positions agree with TRBD2. CDR3 coding DNA: TGTGCCAGCACCCCTCTGACTAGCGGGGGTCGGAATGAGCAGTTCTTC. Amino acids: CASTPLTSGGRNEQFF.